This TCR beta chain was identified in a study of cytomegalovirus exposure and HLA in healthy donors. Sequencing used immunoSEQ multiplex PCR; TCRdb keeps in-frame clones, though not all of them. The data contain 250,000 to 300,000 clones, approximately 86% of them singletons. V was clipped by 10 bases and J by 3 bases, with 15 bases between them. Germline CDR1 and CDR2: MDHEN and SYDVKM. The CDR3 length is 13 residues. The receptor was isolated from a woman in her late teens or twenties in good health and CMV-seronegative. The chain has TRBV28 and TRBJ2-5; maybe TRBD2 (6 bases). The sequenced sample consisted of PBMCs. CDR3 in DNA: TGTGCCATCACCGGAGGAGGGGAAGAGACCCAGTACTTC. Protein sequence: CAITGGGEETQYF.